This T cell receptor (beta chain) came from a study of chronic HIV infection and antiretroviral therapy. This clonotype was observed once. MiXCR, run by TCRdb on the 5' RACE reads, gives a single entry per CDR3 protein. The sample includes some 43,000 distinct CDR3 sequences, about 18% of them seen just once. This CDR3 comprises 15 residues. CDR1 and CDR2 (germline): SGHRS, YFSETQ. J lost 2 bases, V lost 0 bases, and 5 bases had no gene match. This TCR was sampled from an adult who had HIV and had not received antiretroviral therapy, or was an uninfected healthy control (not recorded which). The genes are TRBV5-1 and TRBJ2-7; 7 bases match TRBD1. The source material was peripheral blood. CDR3 residues: CASSLAPGGAYEQYF. The DNA of the CDR3 is TGCGCCAGCAGCTTGGCCCCAGGGGGAGCCTACGAGCAGTACTTC.